The 20 T cell receptor beta chains below all came from one sample that was sequenced in a study of OX40 agonist ivuxolimab in advanced cancers. Sequenced by immunoSEQ multiplex PCR; TCRdb stores in-frame clones only, minus some. The data show tens of thousands of clones, about 88% seen once. Sequenced here: CD4+ or CD8+ T cells sorted from blood, sampled in a trial of the OX40 agonist ivuxolimab. These receptors originate from an adult with an advanced solid tumor such as melanoma, head and neck, liver or kidney cancer.

In the case of this clone: Other nucleotide sequences in the sample specify the same CDR3. The DNA for the CDR3 is TGTGCCAGTAGTACATGGGGACAGGGGAATCAGCCCCAGCATTTT. It encodes CASSTWGQGNQPQHF. This rearrangement joins TRBV19 to TRBJ1-5, with 10 bases identical to TRBD1. The junction had 4 bases not matched to a gene; V was cut back by 4 bases and J by 4 bases. The CDR3 is 15 residues long. The germline CDR1 and CDR2 sequences are LNHDA and SQIVND (reference sequence). Drawing the rest from reference TRBV19 and TRBJ1-5, the complete variable domain is DGGITQSPKYLFRKEGQNVTLSCEQNLNHDAMYWYRQDPGQGLRLIYYSQIVNDFQKGDIAEGYSVSREKKESFPLTVTSAQKNPTAFYLCASSTWGQGNQPQHFGDGTRLSIL.

This clone was picked up one time. V gene TRBV28 combines with J gene TRBJ2-5; 10 nucleotides line up with TRBD1. After removal of 6 bases from V and 3 bases from J, the junction contained 4 bases not matched to a gene. The CDR3 spans 14 residues. Germline CDR1 and CDR2: MDHEN and SYDVKM. In DNA, the CDR3 is TGTGCCAGCAGGAAGACAGGGGGCGAAGAGACCCAGTACTTC. It encodes CASRKTGGEETQYF.

The chain employs TRBV29-1 and TRBJ1-5; perhaps TRBD1 as D (6 bases). V was cut by 1 base and J by 3 bases, with 7 bases left in between. There are 13 residues in the CDR3. From germline, CDR1 is SQVTM and CDR2 ANQGSEA. CDR3 nucleotide sequence: TGCAGCGTTGAAGGGACAGACAATCAGCCCCAGCATTTT. It translates to CSVEGTDNQPQHF.

The chain links TRBV27 to TRBJ2-1, with D possibly called TRBD1 or TRBD2 (5 bases each). CDR3 length: 19 residues. The germline V and J ends were trimmed by 3 bases and 4 bases, with 25 bases remaining between them. From germline, CDR1 is MNHEY and CDR2 SMNVEV (reference sequence). In DNA form, the CDR3 reads TGTGCCAGCAGTTTTAATCTGATTGTGGGACGCCCCCCTTACAATGAGCAGTTCTTC. Protein: CASSFNLIVGRPPYNEQFF.

The CDR3 sequence is CATSSRLYNEQFF. The CDR3 coding sequence is TGTGCCACCAGCTCTCGATTGTACAATGAGCAGTTCTTC. The chain employs TRBV15 and TRBJ2-1; D is ambiguous. This CDR3 region has 13 residues. CDR1 and CDR2 (germline): LNHNV, YYDKDF (reference sequence). The germline V and J ends were trimmed by 5 bases and 4 bases, with 9 bases remaining between them.

This chain joins TRBV27 and TRBJ2-1, with 12 bases aligning to TRBD2. V lost 6 bases, J lost 5 bases, and 14 bases stayed unmatched. The CDR3 has 18 amino acids. Germline V CDR1 and CDR2: MNHEY, SMNVEV (reference sequence). The CDR3, as DNA: TGTGCCAGCAGACCCGCTACTCTAGCGGGAGGGCCCCACAATGAGCAGTTCTTC. As protein: CASRPATLAGGPHNEQFF.

CDR3 residues: CASSQAPGGFTEAFF. For the CDR3, the DNA is TGCGCCAGCAGCCAAGCTCCAGGGGGTTTCACTGAAGCTTTCTTT. The rearrangement joins TRBV4-1 to TRBJ1-1; 7 bases agree with TRBD1. Germline values: CDR1 MGHRA, CDR2 YSYEKL. J gave up 4 bases and V 1 base, and 6 bases lay outside the gene matches. The CDR3 totals 15 residues.

The V and J genes are TRBV27 and TRBJ2-7, with 7 bases aligning to TRBD2. The length of the CDR3 is 13 residues. Germline V gene lookup returns CDR1 MNHEY and CDR2 SMNVEV (reference sequence). The J segment lost 4 bases and the V segment lost 6 bases, leaving 6 bases of the junction unmatched. CDR3 loop: CASRGLADYEQYF. The CDR3 DNA reads as TGTGCCAGCAGGGGGCTAGCGGATTACGAGCAGTACTTC.

This sequence joins TRBV6-5 and TRBJ2-7, with 7 positions matching TRBD1. V lost 2 bases and J lost 2; bases outside the gene matches: 3. CDR3 length: 14 amino acids. Germline lookup yields CDR1 MNHEY and CDR2 SVGAGI. The CDR3 is CASSYGQGAYEQYF. The DNA of the CDR3 is TGTGCCAGCAGTTACGGTCAGGGGGCCTACGAGCAGTACTTC.

The chain combines TRBV6-5 with TRBJ2-7, with D possibly being TRBD2 (6 bases). This CDR3 has 14 amino acids. Germline V lookup: CDR1 MNHEY, CDR2 SVGAGI. V was clipped by 0 bases and J by 7 bases, with 13 bases between them. The CDR3 region is CASSYSTQAGEQYF. In DNA, the CDR3 is TGTGCCAGCAGTTACTCGACCCAGGCGGGGGAGCAGTACTTC.

This chain connects TRBV29-1 to TRBJ2-7; no clear D gene. The germline gives CDR1 SQVTM, CDR2 ANQGSEA. Trimming shortened V by 4 bases and J by 2 bases, and 9 bases separated the two germline ends. The CDR3 loop spans 12 amino acids. This CDR3 is CSVGALAYEQYF. Written as DNA, the CDR3 is TGCAGCGTTGGGGCGCTAGCCTACGAGCAGTACTTC.

This clone was recorded a few times. V gene TRBV19 combines with J gene TRBJ2-2, with 10 bases identical to TRBD2. The CDR3 is made up of 14 amino acids. Germline trimming cut 5 bases from V and 6 bases from J; bases unmatched to any gene: 3. CDR1 is LNHDA, CDR2 SQIVND, per germline (reference sequence). The CDR3 is CASSLAGAAGELFF. CDR3 nucleotides: TGTGCCAGTAGTCTAGCGGGAGCGGCCGGGGAGCTGTTTTTT. Full variable domain (rest looked up from reference TRBV19 and TRBJ2-2): DGGITQSPKYLFRKEGQNVTLSCEQNLNHDAMYWYRQDPGQGLRLIYYSQIVNDFQKGDIAEGYSVSREKKESFPLTVTSAQKNPTAFYLCASSLAGAAGELFFGEGSRLTVL.

The chain links TRBV2 to TRBJ2-1; 7 bases agree with TRBD2. This CDR3 has 16 amino acids. V lost 0 bases and J lost 4; bases outside the gene matches: 6. From germline, CDR1 is SNHLY and CDR2 FYNNEI. Written as DNA, the CDR3 is TGTGCCAGCAGTGAAGCATGGGGGGGAGGGTACAATGAGCAGTTCTTC. Encoded protein: CASSEAWGGGYNEQFF. Full variable domain (remainder filled in from reference TRBV2 and TRBJ2-1): EPEVTQTPSHQVTQMGQEVILRCVPISNHLYFYWYRQILGQKVEFLVSFYNNEISEKSEIFDDQFSVERPDGSNFTLKIRSTKLEDSAMYFCASSEAWGGGYNEQFFGPGTRLTVL.

The chain employs TRBV15 and TRBJ2-2; 7 bases are shared with TRBD2. V was pared by 4 bases and J by 5 bases, with 7 bases of the junction left unmatched. This CDR3 is 15 amino acids long. Germline CDR1 is LNHNV and CDR2 is YYDKDF (reference sequence). The CDR3 here is CATSTRTRDTGELFF. CDR3 DNA sequence: TGTGCCACCAGCACAAGGACTAGAGATACCGGGGAGCTGTTTTTT.

V gene TRBV28 combines with J gene TRBJ2-3, with a possible D match to TRBD1 (8 bases). The ends were cut back, 6 bases at V and 2 bases at J, with 18 bases in the middle. Germline V gives CDR1 MDHEN, CDR2 SYDVKM. The CDR3 totals 16 residues. CDR3 DNA: TGTGCCAGCAGCCTCTGGACAGGGAGGGTCACAGATACGCAGTATTTT. Residues: CASSLWTGRVTDTQYF. The variable domain in full, with the rest retrieved from reference TRBV28 and TRBJ2-3, is DVKVTQSSRYLVKRTGEKVFLECVQDMDHENMFWYRQDPGLGLRLIYFSYDVKMKEKGDIPEGYSVSREKKERFSLILESASTNQTSMYLCASSLWTGRVTDTQYFGPGTRLTVL.

The chain combines TRBV28 with TRBJ2-4; 9 positions match TRBD2. The length of the CDR3 is 21 residues. CDR1 MDHEN and CDR2 SYDVKM come from the germline V gene. Trimming took 6 bases from V and 1 from J; bases not matched to a gene: 22. This CDR3 reads CASSYKTPMTSGSIAKNIQYF. DNA of the CDR3: TGTGCCAGCAGCTATAAAACCCCTATGACTAGCGGCTCAATCGCCAAAAACATTCAGTACTTC.

The V call is TRBV6-5, the J call TRBJ2-7; D might be TRBD1 (5 bases). The CDR3 sequence is 14 residues long. Trimming removed 1 base at V and 4 bases at J, with 11 bases between. The germline CDR1 and CDR2 sequences are MNHEY and SVGAGI. The CDR3 spells CASSYFVGEYEQYF. The CDR3 DNA reads TGTGCCAGCAGTTACTTCGTAGGGGAATACGAGCAGTACTTC.

J is TRBJ2-7 and V is TRBV25-1; 10 bases line up with TRBD2. Germline loops: CDR1 MGHDK, CDR2 SYGVNS. This CDR3 is built from 15 residues. J lost 5 bases, V lost 5 bases, and 9 bases had no gene match. For the CDR3, the DNA is TGTGCCAGCAGTTGGACACCCGGGACTAGCGACGAGCAGTACTTC. Translated, it gives CASSWTPGTSDEQYF.

CDR3 residues: CASISRGLDTEAFF. The DNA for the CDR3 is TGTGCCAGCATCTCCAGGGGGCTAGACACTGAAGCTTTCTTT. V and J are TRBV28 and TRBJ1-1; the match to TRBD1 covers 8 bases. The ends lost 7 bases at V and 3 bases at J; junction bases unmatched: 7. This CDR3 comprises 14 residues. Germline values: CDR1 MDHEN, CDR2 SYDVKM.

The chain joins TRBV27 to TRBJ2-2, with TRBD2 matching over 11 bases. CDR1 is MNHEY and CDR2 is SMNVEV in the germline V gene (reference sequence). The CDR3 has 16 residues. V trimming: 3 bases; J trimming: 7 bases; junction bases outside the gene matches: 7. CDR3 in amino acids: CASSFPSGRRNGELFF. As DNA, the CDR3 is TGTGCCAGCAGTTTCCCTAGCGGGAGGAGGAACGGGGAGCTGTTTTTT.